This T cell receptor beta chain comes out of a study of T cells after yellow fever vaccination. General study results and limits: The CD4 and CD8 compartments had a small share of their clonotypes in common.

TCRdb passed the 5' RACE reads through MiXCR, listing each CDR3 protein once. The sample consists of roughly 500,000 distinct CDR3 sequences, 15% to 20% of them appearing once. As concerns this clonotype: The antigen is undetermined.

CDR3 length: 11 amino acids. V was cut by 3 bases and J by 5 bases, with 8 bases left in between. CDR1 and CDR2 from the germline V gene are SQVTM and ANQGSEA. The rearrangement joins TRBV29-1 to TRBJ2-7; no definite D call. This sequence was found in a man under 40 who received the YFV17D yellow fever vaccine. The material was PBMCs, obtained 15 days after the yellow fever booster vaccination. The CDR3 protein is CSVDGQDEQYF. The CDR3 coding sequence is TGCAGCGTTGATGGTCAGGACGAGCAGTACTTC.